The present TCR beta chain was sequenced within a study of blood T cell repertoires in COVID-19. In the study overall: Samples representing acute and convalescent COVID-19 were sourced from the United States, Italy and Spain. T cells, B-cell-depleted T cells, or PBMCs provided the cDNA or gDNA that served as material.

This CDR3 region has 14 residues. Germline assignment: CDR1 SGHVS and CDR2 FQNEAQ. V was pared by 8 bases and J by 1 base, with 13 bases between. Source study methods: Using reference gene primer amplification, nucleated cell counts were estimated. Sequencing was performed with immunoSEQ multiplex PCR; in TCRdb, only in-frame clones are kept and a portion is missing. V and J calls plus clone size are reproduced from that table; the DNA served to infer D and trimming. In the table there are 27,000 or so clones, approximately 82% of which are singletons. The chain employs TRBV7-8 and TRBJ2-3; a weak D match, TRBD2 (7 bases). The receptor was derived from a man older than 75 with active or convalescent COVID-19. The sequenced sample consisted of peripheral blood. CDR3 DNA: TGTGCCAGCGGGAGGGGGGGCCGCACAGATACGCAGTATTTT. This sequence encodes CASGRGGRTDTQYF. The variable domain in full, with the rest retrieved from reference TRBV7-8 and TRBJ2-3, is GAGVSQSPRYKVAKRGQDVALRCDPISGHVSLFWYQQALGQGPEFLTYFQNEAQLDKSGLPSDRFFAERPEGSVSTLKIQRTQQEDSAVYLCASGRGGRTDTQYFGPGTRLTVL.